These 6 T cell receptor beta chains were all obtained from the same sample, sequenced in a study of vaccination and CD4 T cells after COVID-19. The Oncomine TCR Beta short-read assay generated sequence data from the DNA of cultured CD4+ T cells. From the PCR reads, TCRdb called clonotypes with MiXCR, one entry per CDR3 protein. This sample carries approximately 20,000 distinct CDR3 sequences, about 41% of them seen once, and the ten largest clones take 7.2%. No antigens are known for them. Sample treatment: roughly nine-day PBMC culture with coronavirus spike peptide pools or control peptides (ViraFEST assay). The specimen comprised CD4+ T cells from blood, cultured in vitro, sampled after SARS-CoV-2 vaccination. These receptors came from a human donor who had recovered from COVID-19.

The genes are TRBV6-2 or TRBV6-3 and TRBJ2-1; D might be TRBD1 or TRBD2, each matching 6 bases. The CDR3 loop spans 13 amino acids. V was pared by 7 bases and J by 8 bases, with 15 bases between. The V gene's germline CDR1 is MNHEY and CDR2 SVGEGT. CDR3 coding DNA: TGTGCCAGCATGTGGGGGGCCCTGGATGAGCAGTTCTTC. Translation gives CASMWGALDEQFF.

This clonotype was seen only once. The V and J genes are TRBV7-6 and TRBJ2-5; 10 bases map to TRBD2. The J segment lost 1 base and the V segment lost 1 base, leaving 3 bases of the junction unmatched. This CDR3 region has 16 residues. CDR1 is SGHVS, CDR2 FNYEAQ, per germline. The CDR3 sequence: CASSLVLAGAQETQYF. The CDR3 nucleotides read TGTGCCAGCAGCTTAGTTCTAGCGGGAGCCCAAGAGACCCAGTACTTC.

Only a few counts were recorded for this clonotype. The chain uses TRBV7-8 and TRBJ1-2; D ambiguous. This CDR3 contains 12 residues. V was pared by 3 bases and J by 6 bases, with 8 bases between. Per the germline V gene, CDR1 is SGHVS and CDR2 is FQNEAQ. CDR3 sequence reads: CASSFSGDGYTF. Written as DNA, the CDR3 is TGTGCCAGCAGCTTTTCCGGGGATGGCTACACCTTC.

This chain connects TRBV6-1 to TRBJ1-2, with 9 nucleotides matching TRBD1. Germline V gene sequence: CDR1 MNHNS, CDR2 SASEGT. The CDR3 length is 15 residues. Trimming at V came to 7 bases and at J to 4 bases, leaving 10 bases not matched to a gene. The CDR3 DNA reads TGTGCCAGCAATGATATAGGACAGGGGATCTATGGCTACACCTTC. Translation: CASNDIGQGIYGYTF.

This clonotype was seen a few times. The rearrangement uses TRBV7-9 and TRBJ2-5, with D perhaps TRBD1 or TRBD2 (5 bases each). The V gene lost 5 bases and the J gene lost 2 bases, with 12 bases spanning the gap. The germline V gene encodes CDR1 SEHNR and CDR2 FQNEAQ (reference sequence). The CDR3 runs to 14 residues. CDR3 protein: CASSSRDRQETQYF. In DNA form, the CDR3 reads TGTGCCAGCAGCAGCCGGGACCGGCAAGAGACCCAGTACTTC.

This clonotype was seen more than once but under ten times. The chain uses TRBV7-9 and TRBJ1-2; D gene unclear. This CDR3 has 15 amino acids. Trimming cost V 4 bases and J 2 bases, with 14 bases left between them. Germline assignment: CDR1 SEHNR and CDR2 FQNEAQ (reference sequence). The CDR3 spells CASSSPRAANYGYTF. CDR3 DNA sequence: TGTGCCAGCAGCTCACCTAGAGCGGCGAACTATGGCTACACCTTC.